This TCR beta chain was sequenced in a study of cytotoxic CD8 clonotypes in ibrutinib-treated CLL. Looking at the study overall: Treatment had run for a median around eleven months, range 6 to 36, when response samples were taken. General study findings and limits: Higher clonality was seen at ibrutinib response and a return toward baseline at progression.

Germline assignment: CDR1 GTSNPN and CDR2 SVGIG (reference sequence). The CDR3 loop spans 13 amino acids. V dropped 2 bases and J dropped 2; count of bases not matched to a gene: 3. Of note for this clone: What it recognizes is unknown.

This table comes from immunoSEQ multiplex PCR, and its TCRdb copy is limited to in-frame clones, with some not included. The sample shows about 140,000 clones, around 93% of them seen only once. Sequencing was performed on PBMCs, taken after 12 months of ibrutinib treatment. V is TRBV30 and J is TRBJ2-7; 7 bases line up with TRBD2. This TCR derives from a human donor with chronic lymphocytic leukemia. CDR3 sequence reads: CAWSRGRAYEQYF. In DNA, the CDR3 is TGTGCCTGGAGTAGAGGGAGGGCCTACGAGCAGTACTTC. The whole variable domain, filled in from reference TRBV30 and TRBJ2-7, reads SQTIHQWPATLVQPVGSPLSLECTVEGTSNPNLYWYRQAAGRGLQLLFYSVGIGQISSEVPQNLSASRPQDRQFILSSKKLLLSDSGFYLCAWSRGRAYEQYFGPGTRLTVT.